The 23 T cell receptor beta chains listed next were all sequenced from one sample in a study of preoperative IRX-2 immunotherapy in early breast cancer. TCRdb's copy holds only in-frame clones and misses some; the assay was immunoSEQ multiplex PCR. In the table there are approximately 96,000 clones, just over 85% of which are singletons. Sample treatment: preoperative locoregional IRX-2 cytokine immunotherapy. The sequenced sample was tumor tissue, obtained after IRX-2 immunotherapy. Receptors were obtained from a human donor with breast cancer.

The CDR3 reads CASGSGDGIYGYTF. Written as DNA, the CDR3 is TGTGCCAGTGGCAGCGGAGATGGGATATATGGCTACACCTTC. The chain recombines TRBV19 with TRBJ1-2; D gene ambiguous. The germline CDR1 and CDR2 sequences are LNHDA and SQIVND (reference sequence). This CDR3 comprises 14 residues. The V end was cut by 8 bases, the J end by 5 bases, with 18 bases between.

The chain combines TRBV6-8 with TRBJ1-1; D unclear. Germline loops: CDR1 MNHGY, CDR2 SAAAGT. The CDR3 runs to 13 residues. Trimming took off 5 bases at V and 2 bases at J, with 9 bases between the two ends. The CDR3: CASSSDTNTEAFF. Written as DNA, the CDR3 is TGTGCCAGCAGTAGTGACACAAACACTGAAGCTTTCTTT.

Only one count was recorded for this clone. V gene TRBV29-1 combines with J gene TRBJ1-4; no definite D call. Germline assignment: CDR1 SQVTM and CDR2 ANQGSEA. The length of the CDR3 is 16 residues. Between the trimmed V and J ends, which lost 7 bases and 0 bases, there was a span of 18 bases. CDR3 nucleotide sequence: TGCAGCGCCATTCGCCAACTGACTTCAACTAATGAAAAACTGTTTTTT. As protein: CSAIRQLTSTNEKLFF.

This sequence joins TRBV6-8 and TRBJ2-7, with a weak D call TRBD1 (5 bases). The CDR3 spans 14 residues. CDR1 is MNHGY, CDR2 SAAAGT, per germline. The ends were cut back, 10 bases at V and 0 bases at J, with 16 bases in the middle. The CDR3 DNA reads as TGTGCCATCAGGGCTCAGGGTACCTCCTACGAGCAGTACTTC. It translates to CAIRAQGTSYEQYF.

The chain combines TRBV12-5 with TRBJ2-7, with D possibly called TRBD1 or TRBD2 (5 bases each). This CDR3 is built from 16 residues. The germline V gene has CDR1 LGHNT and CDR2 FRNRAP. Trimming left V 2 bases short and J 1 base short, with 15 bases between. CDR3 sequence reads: CASGLITGLPSYEQYF. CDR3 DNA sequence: TGTGCTAGTGGTTTGATTACAGGACTTCCTTCCTACGAGCAGTACTTC.

The CDR3 reads CASSLLGSTDTQYF. CDR3 nucleotides: TGTGCCAGCAGCTTATTGGGGAGCACAGATACGCAGTATTTT. The V gene is TRBV11-3, the J gene TRBJ2-3; D is uncertain. Germline V gene sequence: CDR1 SGHNT, CDR2 YENEEA. This CDR3 contains 14 residues. Between the trimmed V and J ends, which lost 2 bases and 0 bases, there was a span of 6 bases.

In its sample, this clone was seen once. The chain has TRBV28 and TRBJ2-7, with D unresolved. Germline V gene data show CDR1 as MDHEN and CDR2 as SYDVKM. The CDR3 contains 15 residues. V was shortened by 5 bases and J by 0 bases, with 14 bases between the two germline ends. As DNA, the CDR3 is TGTGCCAGCAGTCGTCGACCGACCAGCTCCTACGAGCAGTACTTC. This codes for CASSRRPTSSYEQYF.

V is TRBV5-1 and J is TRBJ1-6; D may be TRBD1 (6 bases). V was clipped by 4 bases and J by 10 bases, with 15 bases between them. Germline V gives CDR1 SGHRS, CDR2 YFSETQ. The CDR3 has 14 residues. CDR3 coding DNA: TGCGCCAGCAGCCCGGACAGCCCGGACTCACCCCTCCACTTT. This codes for CASSPDSPDSPLHF.

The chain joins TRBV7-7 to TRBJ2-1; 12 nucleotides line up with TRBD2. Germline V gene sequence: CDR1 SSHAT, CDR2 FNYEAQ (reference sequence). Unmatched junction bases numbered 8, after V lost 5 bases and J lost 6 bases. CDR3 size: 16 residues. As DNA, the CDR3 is TGTGCCAGCAGCACCGGACTAGCGGGACGGATCAATGAGCAGTTCTTC. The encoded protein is CASSTGLAGRINEQFF.

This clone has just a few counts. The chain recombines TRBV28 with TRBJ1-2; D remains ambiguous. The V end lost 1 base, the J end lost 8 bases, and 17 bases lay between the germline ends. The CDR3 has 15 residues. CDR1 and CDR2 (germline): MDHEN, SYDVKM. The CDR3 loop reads CASSLYVSGLGGYTF. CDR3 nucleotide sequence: TGTGCCAGCAGTTTATATGTATCGGGGTTGGGAGGCTACACCTTC.

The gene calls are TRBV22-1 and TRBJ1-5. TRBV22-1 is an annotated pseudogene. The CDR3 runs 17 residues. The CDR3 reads CVSSYSIGGGLGQPQHF. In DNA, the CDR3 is TGTGTCAGCAGTTACTCGATTGGTGGGGGTCTAGGTCAGCCCCAGCATTTT.

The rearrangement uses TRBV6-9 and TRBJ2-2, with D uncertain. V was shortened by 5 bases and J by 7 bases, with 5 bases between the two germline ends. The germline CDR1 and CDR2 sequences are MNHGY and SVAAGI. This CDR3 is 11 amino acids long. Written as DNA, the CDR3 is TGTGCCAGCAGTCACAGCGGGGAGCTGTTTTTT. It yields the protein CASSHSGELFF.

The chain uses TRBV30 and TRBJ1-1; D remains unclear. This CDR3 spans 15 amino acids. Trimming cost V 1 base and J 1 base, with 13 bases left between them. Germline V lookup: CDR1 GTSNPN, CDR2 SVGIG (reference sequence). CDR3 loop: CAWSATISWNTEAFF. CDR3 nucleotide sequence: TGTGCCTGGAGTGCGACCATCAGTTGGAACACTGAAGCTTTCTTT.

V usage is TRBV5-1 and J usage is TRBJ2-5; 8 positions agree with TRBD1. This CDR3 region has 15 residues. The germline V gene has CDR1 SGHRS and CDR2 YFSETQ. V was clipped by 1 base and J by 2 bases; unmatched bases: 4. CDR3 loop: CASSLSHRGQETQYF. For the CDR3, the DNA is TGCGCCAGCAGCTTGAGCCACAGGGGGCAAGAGACCCAGTACTTC.

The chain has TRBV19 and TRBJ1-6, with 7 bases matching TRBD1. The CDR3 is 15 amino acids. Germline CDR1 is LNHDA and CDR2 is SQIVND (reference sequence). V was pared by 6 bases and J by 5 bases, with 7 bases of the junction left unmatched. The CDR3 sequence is CASRVMGQNNSPLHF. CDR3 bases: TGTGCCAGTAGAGTGATGGGACAGAATAATTCACCCCTCCACTTT.

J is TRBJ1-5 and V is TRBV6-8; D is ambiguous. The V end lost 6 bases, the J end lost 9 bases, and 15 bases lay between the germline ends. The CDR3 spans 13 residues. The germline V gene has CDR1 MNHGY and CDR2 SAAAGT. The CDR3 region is CASSLRADGPQHF. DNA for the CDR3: TGTGCCAGCAGCCTAAGAGCCGATGGGCCCCAGCATTTT.

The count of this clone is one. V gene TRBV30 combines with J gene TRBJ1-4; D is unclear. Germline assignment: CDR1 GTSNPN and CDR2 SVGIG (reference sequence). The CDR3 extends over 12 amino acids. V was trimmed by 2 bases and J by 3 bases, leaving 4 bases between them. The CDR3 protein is CAWSPANEKLFF. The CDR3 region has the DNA TGTGCCTGGAGTCCGGCTAATGAAAAACTGTTTTTT.

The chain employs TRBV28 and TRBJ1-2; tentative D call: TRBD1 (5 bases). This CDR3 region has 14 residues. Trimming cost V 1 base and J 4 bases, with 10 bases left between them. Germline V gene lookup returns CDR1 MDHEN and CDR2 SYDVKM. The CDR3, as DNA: TGTGCCAGCAGTTTATCGGGACTCAGCTATGGCTACACCTTC. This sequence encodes CASSLSGLSYGYTF.

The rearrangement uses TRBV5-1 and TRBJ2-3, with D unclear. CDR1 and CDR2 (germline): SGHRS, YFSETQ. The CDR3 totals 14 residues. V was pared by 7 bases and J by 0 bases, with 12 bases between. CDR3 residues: CASRKDTSTDTQYF. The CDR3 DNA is TGCGCCAGCCGGAAGGATACTAGCACAGATACGCAGTATTTT.

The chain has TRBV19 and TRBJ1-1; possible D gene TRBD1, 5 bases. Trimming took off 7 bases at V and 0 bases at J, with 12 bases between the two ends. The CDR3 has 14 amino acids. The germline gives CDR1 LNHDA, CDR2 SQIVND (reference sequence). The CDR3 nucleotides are TGTGCCAGTACGCAGGGCCTCATGAACACTGAAGCTTTCTTT. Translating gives CASTQGLMNTEAFF.

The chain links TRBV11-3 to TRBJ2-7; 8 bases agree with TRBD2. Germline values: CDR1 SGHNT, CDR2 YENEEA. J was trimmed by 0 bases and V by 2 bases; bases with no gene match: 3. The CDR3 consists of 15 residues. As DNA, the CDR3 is TGTGCCAGCAGCTTACTAGCGGGTTTCTCCTACGAGCAGTACTTC. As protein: CASSLLAGFSYEQYF.

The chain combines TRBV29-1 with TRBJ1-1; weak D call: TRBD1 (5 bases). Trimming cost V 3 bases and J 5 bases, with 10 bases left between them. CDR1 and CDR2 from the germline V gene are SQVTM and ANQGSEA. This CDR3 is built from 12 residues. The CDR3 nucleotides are TGCAGCGTTGACGACAGTACAACTGAAGCTTTCTTT. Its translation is CSVDDSTTEAFF.

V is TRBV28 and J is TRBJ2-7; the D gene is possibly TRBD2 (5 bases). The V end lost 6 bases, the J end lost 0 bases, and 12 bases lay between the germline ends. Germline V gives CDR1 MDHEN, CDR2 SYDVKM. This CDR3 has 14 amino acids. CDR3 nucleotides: TGTGCCAGCAGAGGCCGCCGGGGCTCCTACGAGCAGTACTTC. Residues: CASRGRRGSYEQYF.